This TCR beta chain was profiled in a study of early T cells in non-severe SARS-CoV-2 infection. A single record per CDR3 protein comes from TCRdb applying MiXCR to the 5' RACE reads. The sample lists tens of thousands of distinct CDR3 sequences, around 6.1% occurring once. The germline CDR1 and CDR2 sequences are DFQATT and SNEGSKA (reference sequence). CDR3 length: 12 amino acids. Trimming removed 5 bases at V and 1 base at J, with 7 bases between. This clonotype was counted many times. Sequencing used whole blood. V usage is TRBV20-1 and J usage is TRBJ2-3; D possibly uses TRBD1 or TRBD2 (5 bases each). The clonotype was recovered from an adult who was a healthcare worker with PCR-confirmed SARS-CoV-2 infection or an uninfected control (not recorded which). The DNA for the CDR3 is TGCAGTGCTGGGACCGGCACAGATACGCAGTATTTT. Its protein product is CSAGTGTDTQYF.